Listed below are T cell receptor beta chains from one sample, sequenced in a study of blood T cells in healthy people across ages. Each CDR3 protein gets one entry after TCRdb re-called the 5' RACE reads with MiXCR. The profile shows over a million distinct CDR3 sequences, around 55% of them singletons. The sequenced sample was blood. The source of these receptors is a man in his late teens or twenties in good health. The conserved cysteine and the conserved F or W are not part of the CDR3 here. Size values are once, few and many counts, or a class for expanded clones, and some rows have none.

J gene: TRBJ2-4
clone size: .
V gene: TRBV5-5
CDR3 protein: ASSGYKRSDIQY

J gene: .
clone size: .
V gene: TRBV10-1
CDR3 protein: ASSEQLAGAAETQY

J gene: TRBJ2-7
clone size: few
V gene: TRBV20-1
CDR3 protein: SAVTGLGYEQY

J gene: TRBJ2-5
clone size: .
V gene: TRBV20-1
CDR3 protein: SARADLGRSYNEQY

J gene: TRBJ2-7
clone size: .
V gene: TRBV28
CDR3 protein: ASLLGLAGSSYEQY

J gene: TRBJ1-5
clone size: .
V gene: TRBV6-5
CDR3 protein: ASRTSGRGAQPQH

J gene: TRBJ1-5
clone size: few
V gene: TRBV5-5
CDR3 protein: ASSQGLSFNQPQH

J gene: TRBJ2-5
clone size: .
V gene: TRBV6-4
CDR3 protein: ANRLAEEETQY

J gene: TRBJ2-7
clone size: .
V gene: TRBV29-1
CDR3 protein: SVEDLGASGSSYEQY

J gene: TRBJ1-2
clone size: .
V gene: TRBV12-3/TRBV12-4
CDR3 protein: ASSFRDSGGGYT

J gene: .
clone size: .
V gene: TRBV2
CDR3 protein: ATLLETQY

J gene: TRBJ2-5
clone size: .
V gene: TRBV7-2
CDR3 protein: ASSPRAWETQY

J gene: TRBJ2-2
clone size: .
V gene: TRBV6-6
CDR3 protein: ASSLTGDTGELF

J gene: TRBJ2-7
clone size: once
V gene: TRBV4-1
CDR3 protein: ASSRARSSYEQY

J gene: TRBJ2-5
clone size: .
V gene: TRBV27
CDR3 protein: ASSFGLGSKTQY

J gene: TRBJ2-1
clone size: .
V gene: TRBV9
CDR3 protein: ASSVETGSSYNEQF

J gene: TRBJ2-1
clone size: .
V gene: TRBV27
CDR3 protein: ASSEGENEQF

J gene: TRBJ2-7
clone size: .
V gene: TRBV6-2/TRBV6-3
CDR3 protein: ASSPGQGHSSYEQY

J gene: TRBJ1-5
clone size: .
V gene: TRBV20-1
CDR3 protein: SARAQLSNQPQH

J gene: TRBJ2-1
clone size: .
V gene: TRBV27
CDR3 protein: ASSQIAGGFYEQF

J gene: TRBJ2-7
clone size: .
V gene: TRBV11-2
CDR3 protein: ASSLVPGQVREQY

J gene: TRBJ1-1
clone size: .
V gene: TRBV25-1
CDR3 protein: ASTPGPLNTEAF

J gene: TRBJ2-7
clone size: .
V gene: TRBV15
CDR3 protein: ATSRAGHEQY

J gene: TRBJ2-1
clone size: .
V gene: TRBV14
CDR3 protein: ASSQVGASYNEQF

J gene: TRBJ1-2
clone size: .
V gene: TRBV7-2
CDR3 protein: ASSSQGVGGYGYT